This passage covers 25 T cell receptor beta chains from one sample sequenced in a study of CD8 T cells in ankylosing spondylitis. MiXCR was run by TCRdb on the 5' RACE reads, yielding one entry per CDR3 protein. The profile covers 210,000 or so distinct CDR3 sequences, with around 24% appearing a single time and 5% to 7.5% taken by the ten largest. Sequenced input: blood, either unsorted or a sorted T cell fraction (not recorded which). These receptor sequences come from a male donor with ankylosing spondylitis or in good health (not recorded which).

The V gene is TRBV11-2, the J gene TRBJ2-1; D perhaps matches TRBD2 (6 bases). Germline V gene data show CDR1 as SGHAT and CDR2 as FQNNGV. V was trimmed by 4 bases and J by 4 bases, leaving 14 bases between them. This CDR3 has 15 amino acids. This CDR3 reads CASSSGLARYNEQFF. In DNA form, the CDR3 reads TGTGCCAGCAGCTCCGGGCTAGCGAGATACAATGAGCAGTTCTTC.

The chain links TRBV20-1 to TRBJ2-7; tentative D call: TRBD1 (5 bases). Germline V gene sequence: CDR1 DFQATT, CDR2 SNEGSKA (reference sequence). V lost 1 base, J lost 6 bases, and 13 bases lay in between. The CDR3 is 13 amino acids. CDR3 in DNA: TGCAGTGCTAGAGCCAGGGTTCTTCCCGAGCAGTACTTC. This gives the protein CSARARVLPEQYF.

This clonotype was observed a few times. The DNA for the CDR3 is TGTGCCAGCAGCTCGAGACCTGGGGCCAACGTCCTGACTTTC. Its translation: CASSSRPGANVLTF. The gene calls are TRBV6-1 and TRBJ2-6; D is uncertain. This CDR3 region has 14 residues. V was trimmed by 6 bases and J by 2 bases, leaving 8 bases between them. CDR1 is MNHNS, CDR2 SASEGT, per germline.

This chain joins TRBV7-2 and TRBJ1-2, with 9 nucleotides matching TRBD1. The CDR3 sequence is 17 residues long. Germline V lookup: CDR1 SGHTA, CDR2 FQGNSA. The J segment lost 4 bases and the V segment lost 4 bases, leaving 13 bases of the junction unmatched. The CDR3 reads CASSSGTGREKGYGYTF. DNA for the CDR3: TGTGCCAGCAGCTCCGGGACAGGGAGGGAGAAGGGCTATGGCTACACCTTC. Together with reference TRBV7-2 and TRBJ1-2, the CDR3 gives the full variable domain: GAGVSQSPSNKVTEKGKDVELRCDPISGHTALYWYRQSLGQGLEFLIYFQGNSAPDKSGLPSDRFSAERTGGSVSTLTIQRTQQEDSAVYLCASSSGTGREKGYGYTFGSGTRLTVV.

The chain couples TRBV6-5 to TRBJ1-5; possibly TRBD1 for D (5 bases). Trimming removed 0 bases at V and 7 bases at J, with 16 bases between. This CDR3 has 16 residues. CDR1 is MNHEY and CDR2 is SVGAGI in the germline V gene. CDR3 amino acids: CASSYSGRFESQPQHF. The CDR3 nucleotides read TGTGCCAGCAGTTACTCGGGACGGTTCGAAAGCCAGCCCCAGCATTTT.

In this sample, this clonotype turned up many times. The chain carries TRBV7-2 and TRBJ2-5; perhaps TRBD1 as D (5 bases). Germline-derived CDR1 and CDR2 are SGHTA and FQGNSA. V was clipped by 0 bases and J by 5 bases, with 13 bases between them. CDR3 length equals 15 residues. CDR3 DNA: TGTGCCAGCAGCTTAGCCAGGGCCACAAGGGAGACCCAGTACTTC. Translated: CASSLARATRETQYF.

V and J are TRBV20-1 and TRBJ1-6, with D possibly TRBD1 on 5 matching bases. The V end was cut by 1 base, the J end by 7 bases, with 14 bases between. The CDR3 spans 15 residues. Looked up from germline, CDR1 is DFQATT and CDR2 is SNEGSKA (reference sequence). The CDR3 sequence is CSARASGTDNSPLHF. In nucleotides, the CDR3 is TGCAGTGCTAGAGCTTCCGGGACGGACAATTCACCCCTCCACTTT.

This clonotype was seen repeatedly, ten times or more. CDR3 sequence reads: CSVEKGTGELFF. DNA for the CDR3: TGCAGCGTTGAAAAGGGGACCGGGGAGCTGTTTTTT. V and J are TRBV29-1 and TRBJ2-2, with D possibly being TRBD1 (5 bases). Germline-derived CDR1 and CDR2 are SQVTM and ANQGSEA. V was shortened by 2 bases and J by 5 bases, with 6 bases between the two germline ends. The CDR3 length is 12 residues.

This clonotype was observed at least ten times. The gene calls are TRBV29-1 and TRBJ1-1; TRBD1 is a possible D gene (6 bases). V was pared by 6 bases and J by 6 bases, with 11 bases between. The CDR3 is 11 residues long. Germline loops: CDR1 SQVTM, CDR2 ANQGSEA. Here the CDR3 DNA reads TGCAGCGTCGAACAGGGCCCTGAAGCTTTCTTT. Translation: CSVEQGPEAFF.

This clonotype was detected many times. The chain carries TRBV20-1 and TRBJ1-5, with TRBD1 identical over 7 bases. CDR1 and CDR2 (germline): DFQATT, SNEGSKA (reference sequence). V lost 6 bases and J lost 1; bases outside the gene matches: 6. The length of the CDR3 is 14 residues. The CDR3 here is CSAVTGSSNQPQHF. The CDR3 DNA is TGCAGTGCCGTGACAGGGTCAAGCAATCAGCCCCAGCATTTT.

The gene calls are TRBV29-1 and TRBJ2-5; TRBD2 is a possible D gene (6 bases). Trimming removed 2 bases from V and 6 bases from J, with 13 bases in between. The CDR3 has 13 residues. CDR1 and CDR2 from the germline V gene are SQVTM and ANQGSEA. CDR3 sequence (DNA): TGCAGCGTTGAACGATCGGGAGTTCAGACCCAGTACTTC. Translating gives CSVERSGVQTQYF.

This clonotype was counted only a few times. The rearrangement joins TRBV2 to TRBJ1-2; TRBD1 agrees at 7 bases. J was trimmed by 6 bases and V by 6 bases; bases with no gene match: 13. The germline V gene has CDR1 SNHLY and CDR2 FYNNEI. The CDR3 is made up of 15 amino acids. The CDR3 region is CASRPTGLEFDGYTF. In DNA, the CDR3 is TGTGCCAGCAGGCCGACAGGGCTTGAATTTGATGGCTACACCTTC.

In this sample, this clonotype turned up many times. V gene TRBV12-3 or TRBV12-4 combines with J gene TRBJ2-7; 8 bases are shared with TRBD2. Germline trimming cut 5 bases from V and 0 bases from J; bases unmatched to any gene: 6. This CDR3 is 15 amino acids long. The CDR3 nucleotides are TGTGCCAGCAGTCGAAGCGGGAGCGTCTCCTACGAGCAGTACTTC. Translating it yields CASSRSGSVSYEQYF.

This clonotype was detected only a few times. This chain links TRBV20-1 with TRBJ2-3, with 11 bases identical to TRBD2. V gave up 3 bases and J gave up 0 bases; unmatched junction bases: 5. Germline V gene lookup returns CDR1 DFQATT and CDR2 SNEGSKA (reference sequence). The CDR3 spans 16 residues. This chain's CDR3 is CSARGTSGSSTDTQYF. The DNA of the CDR3 is TGCAGTGCTAGGGGGACTAGCGGAAGTAGCACAGATACGCAGTATTTT.

This clonotype occurred once. The chain links TRBV20-1 to TRBJ1-5; tentative D call: TRBD1 (5 bases). The germline V gene has CDR1 DFQATT and CDR2 SNEGSKA (reference sequence). V lost 6 bases to trimming and J lost 6 bases, with 15 bases between them. The CDR3 covers 13 residues. CDR3 nucleotide sequence: TGCAGTGCCATACAATGGGACTTTCAGCCCCAGCATTTT. Its translation is CSAIQWDFQPQHF.

The chain's CDR3 is CSARDRTEAFF. CDR3 sequence (DNA): TGCAGTGCTAGAGATCGGACTGAAGCTTTCTTT. The V and J genes are TRBV20-1 and TRBJ1-1; unclear D gene. This CDR3 comprises 11 residues. The germline V and J ends were trimmed by 0 bases and 5 bases, with 4 bases remaining between them. Germline CDR1 DFQATT, CDR2 SNEGSKA (reference sequence).

This clonotype was counted ten times or more. Here the CDR3 DNA reads TGCGCCAGCAGCCAAGAGGGACTAGCGGGAGGGACTACCTATGAGCAGTTCTTC. It specifies CASSQEGLAGGTTYEQFF. V gene TRBV4-1 combines with J gene TRBJ2-1; 16 nucleotides match TRBD2. The germline V gene has CDR1 MGHRA and CDR2 YSYEKL. The CDR3 length is 18 residues. V shed 0 bases and J 8 bases; nucleotides not matched to a gene: 7.

The rearrangement links TRBV12-3 or TRBV12-4 to TRBJ2-5; 7 positions agree with TRBD1. The J segment lost 3 bases and the V segment lost 7 bases, leaving 8 bases of the junction unmatched. The CDR3 contains 14 residues. The CDR3 nucleotides are TGTGCCAGCACCCAGACAGGGATCAAAGAGACCCAGTACTTC. Protein sequence: CASTQTGIKETQYF.

This clonotype showed up just a few times. J is TRBJ2-7 and V is TRBV29-1; D ambiguous. The CDR3 has 14 amino acids. From germline, CDR1 is SQVTM and CDR2 ANQGSEA. Trimming removed 5 bases at V and 0 bases at J, with 14 bases between. The CDR3 region is CSVKFLTVSYEQYF. In DNA form, the CDR3 reads TGCAGCGTTAAATTCTTGACGGTCTCCTACGAGCAGTACTTC.

This clonotype came up many times. The chain links TRBV5-1 to TRBJ2-5, with D possibly being TRBD2 (5 bases). CDR1 SGHRS and CDR2 YFSETQ come from the germline V gene. V dropped 5 bases and J dropped 1 base, with 9 bases sitting between them. This CDR3 has 13 residues. The CDR3 sequence: CASRGRVQETQYF. CDR3 coding DNA: TGCGCCAGCAGAGGGCGGGTCCAAGAGACCCAGTACTTC.

This clonotype turned up a few times. The chain is built from TRBV20-1 and TRBJ2-1; D not resolved. The ends were cut back, 6 bases at V and 7 bases at J, with 10 bases in the middle. The CDR3 covers 11 residues. Germline V gene sequence: CDR1 DFQATT, CDR2 SNEGSKA (reference sequence). The DNA of the CDR3 is TGCAGTGCCGCGACCGATAATGAGCAGTTCTTC. Translating gives CSAATDNEQFF.

The sample holds many counts of this clonotype. The chain combines TRBV5-6 with TRBJ2-6; D remains ambiguous. In germline, CDR1 is SGHDT, CDR2 YYEEEE. This CDR3 contains 16 residues. V was cut by 1 base and J by 0 bases, with 8 bases left in between. The CDR3 DNA is TGTGCCAGCAGCTTGCGCAGGACCTCTGGGGCCAACGTCCTGACTTTC. It encodes CASSLRRTSGANVLTF.

CDR3 residues: CASSRLAGGQYEQYF. CDR3 DNA: TGCGCCAGCAGCCGACTAGCGGGAGGTCAATACGAGCAGTACTTC. The V and J genes are TRBV5-1 and TRBJ2-7, with 13 bases lining up with TRBD2. Looked up from germline, CDR1 is SGHRS and CDR2 is YFSETQ. After removal of 4 bases from V and 4 bases from J, the junction contained 5 bases not matched to a gene. This CDR3 is 15 amino acids long.

This clonotype was seen a handful of times. V gene TRBV27 combines with J gene TRBJ2-1; 12 bases agree with TRBD2. There are 15 residues in the CDR3. CDR1 MNHEY and CDR2 SMNVEV come from the germline V gene (reference sequence). The V gene end was trimmed by 5 bases and the J gene end by 7 bases; junction bases not matched to a gene: 6. CDR3 nucleotides: TGTGCCAGCAGTACCCTAGCGGGAGGGCCGAATGAGCAGTTCTTC. Translating it yields CASSTLAGGPNEQFF.

This clonotype was picked up many times. CDR3 DNA sequence: TGCAGTGCTATGCGGAGCGGGTTAACGACCCAGTACTTC. It codes for CSAMRSGLTTQYF. This chain links TRBV20-1 with TRBJ2-5, with D perhaps TRBD2 (6 bases). Germline lookup yields CDR1 DFQATT and CDR2 SNEGSKA (reference sequence). V was trimmed by 4 bases and J by 7 bases, leaving 16 bases between them. CDR3 length equals 13 residues.